Below are 11 T cell receptor beta chains sequenced from a single sample in a study of T-cell reconstitution after alpha-beta-depleted transplantation in children. The TCRbeta library was prepared with unique molecular identifiers. TCRdb reanalysed the PCR reads using MiXCR and keeps one entry per CDR3 protein. The table lists around 580,000 distinct CDR3 sequences, about 21% of them singletons. The sample was PBMCs, mostly from graft donor cells, taken 360 days after TCRalphabeta/CD19-depleted stem cell transplant. The source of these receptors is a boy in the first two years of life who had a stem cell transplant for acute myeloid leukemia, so the T cells may come from the graft donor.

This clonotype was seen a handful of times. This rearrangement joins TRBV18 to TRBJ2-1; no reliable D call. The germline CDR1 and CDR2 sequences are KGHSH and LQKENI. The CDR3 covers 13 residues. Trimming took off 3 bases at V and 8 bases at J, with 11 bases between the two ends. The DNA of the CDR3 is TGTGCCAGCTCACCCGCTGGCGTAGATGAGCAGTTCTTC. It codes for CASSPAGVDEQFF. The whole variable domain, filled in from reference TRBV18 and TRBJ2-1, reads NAGVMQNPRHLVRRRGQEARLRCSPMKGHSHVYWYRQLPEEGLKFMVYLQKENIIDESGMPKERFSAEFPKEGPSILRIQQVVRGDSAAYFCASSPAGVDEQFFGPGTRLTVL.

This chain links TRBV14 with TRBJ2-5, with D possibly matching TRBD1 (7 bases). V was shortened by 0 bases and J by 5 bases, with 28 bases between the two germline ends. This CDR3 spans 20 amino acids. Per the germline V gene, CDR1 is SGHDN and CDR2 is FVKESK. The CDR3 DNA reads as TGTGCCAGCAGCCAAGAGGACAGGACCCTGACTAGGGCCTGGGGGGAGACCCAGTACTTC. This encodes CASSQEDRTLTRAWGETQYF. Using reference TRBV14 and TRBJ2-5 for the parts outside the CDR3, the full variable domain is EAGVTQFPSHSVIEKGQTVTLRCDPISGHDNLYWYRRVMGKEIKFLLHFVKESKQDESGMPNNRFLAERTGGTYSTLKVQPAELEDSGVYFCASSQEDRTLTRAWGETQYFGPGTRLLVL.

As regards this clonotype: A junction end diverges from the germline sequence, so it may reflect a read error. The rearrangement joins TRBV20-1 to TRBJ2-2, with D possibly matching TRBD1 (5 bases). The germline gives CDR1 DFQATT, CDR2 SNEGSKA (reference sequence). This CDR3 has 19 residues. As DNA, the CDR3 is TGCTGTGCTAGAGACGTCCCGATTTTTCAGCCCCTAGGGGCCGGGGAGCTGTTTTTT. It specifies CCARDVPIFQPLGAGELFF.

This clonotype was counted ten times or more. V usage is TRBV20-1 and J usage is TRBJ2-6; 9 bases fit TRBD1. This CDR3 comprises 17 residues. With 5 bases clipped from V and 0 bases from J, the junction kept 8 bases outside the gene matches. Per the germline V gene, CDR1 is DFQATT and CDR2 is SNEGSKA (reference sequence). The DNA for the CDR3 is TGCAGTGCTGAAAGACAGGGGGGAGGCTCTGGGGCCAACGTCCTGACTTTC. Encoded protein: CSAERQGGGSGANVLTF.

This chain connects TRBV12-3 or TRBV12-4 to TRBJ1-1; 7 bases fit TRBD1. V shed 6 bases and J 1 base; nucleotides not matched to a gene: 5. This CDR3 is built from 14 residues. CDR3 loop: CASSRQGPNTEAFF. The CDR3 DNA sequence: TGTGCCAGCAGCCGACAGGGTCCGAACACTGAAGCTTTCTTT.

The sample holds many counts of this clonotype. CDR3 protein: CSARVSRGTTEAFF. The CDR3 DNA is TGCAGTGCTAGAGTAAGCAGGGGGACCACTGAAGCTTTCTTT. The V gene is TRBV20-1, the J gene TRBJ1-1; 7 bases agree with TRBD1. V lost 1 base to trimming and J lost 4 bases; unmatched junction nucleotides: 6. CDR3 length: 14 residues. Germline V gene lookup returns CDR1 DFQATT and CDR2 SNEGSKA (reference sequence).

This clonotype has just a few counts. The gene calls are TRBV12-3 or TRBV12-4 and TRBJ1-2, with TRBD1 as a possible D gene (5 bases). Trimming pared 7 bases from V and 8 bases from J, leaving 17 bases between. CDR3 length: 13 residues. This chain's CDR3 is CASTLGGAWGYTF. In DNA form, the CDR3 reads TGTGCCAGCACTCTAGGAGGGGCTTGGGGCTACACCTTC.

In its sample, this clonotype was seen many times. The chain couples TRBV7-9 to TRBJ1-1, with D perhaps matching TRBD1 (5 bases). Germline-derived CDR1 and CDR2 are SEHNR and FQNEAQ (reference sequence). The CDR3 is 14 residues long. Trimming took 5 bases from V and 0 from J, leaving 10 bases between them. The CDR3 DNA is TGTGCCAGCAGCCCAGGGACGATGAACACTGAAGCTTTCTTT. It translates to CASSPGTMNTEAFF.

J is TRBJ2-3 and V is TRBV2, with 8 bases fitting TRBD2. In germline, CDR1 is SNHLY, CDR2 FYNNEI. V dropped 8 bases and J dropped 1; count of bases not matched to a gene: 8. The CDR3 is made up of 15 amino acids. CDR3 sequence reads: CASLSGGIGTDTQYF. CDR3 coding DNA: TGTGCCAGCCTGAGCGGGGGTATCGGCACAGATACGCAGTATTTT.

The sample holds a few counts of this clonotype. The genes are TRBV20-1 and TRBJ2-7, with a possible D match to TRBD2 (6 bases). Germline values: CDR1 DFQATT, CDR2 SNEGSKA (reference sequence). V lost 3 bases and J 6 bases, leaving 18 bases between the germline ends. The CDR3 sequence is 14 residues long. CDR3 in amino acids: CSASEAAGLGEQYV. The CDR3 DNA reads as TGCAGTGCTAGTGAGGCAGCGGGCTTGGGCGAGCAGTACGTC.

This chain links TRBV9 with TRBJ2-5; the D gene is possibly TRBD1 (5 bases). Trimming removed 1 base from V and 5 bases from J, with 12 bases in between. Per germline, CDR1 SGDLS and CDR2 YYNGEE. The CDR3 contains 14 residues. This CDR3 reads CASSVSGASETQYF. As DNA, the CDR3 is TGTGCCAGCAGCGTATCTGGGGCCAGTGAGACCCAGTACTTC.